These 22 T cell receptor beta chains were all obtained from the same sample, sequenced in a study of cytomegalovirus exposure and HLA in healthy donors. It was with 60 Vbeta and 13 Jbeta primers that the PCR ran. Produced via immunoSEQ multiplex PCR; TCRdb's table is partial and in-frame only. The sample lists 150,000 to 200,000 clones, 79% occurring once. The sample comprised PBMCs. The receptor source for this set is a woman between 50 and 59 years old in good health and CMV-seronegative.

The chain is built from TRBV6-5 and TRBJ1-6; 10 bases agree with TRBD1. CDR3 length: 15 amino acids. The trim removed 4 bases at V and 7 bases at J, leaving 4 bases unmatched. Germline V CDR1 and CDR2: MNHEY, SVGAGI. The chain's CDR3 is CASSFLGQGNSPLHF. In nucleotides, the CDR3 is TGTGCCAGCAGTTTCCTGGGACAGGGGAATTCACCCCTCCACTTT.

V and J are TRBV7-9 and TRBJ2-1, with 7 bases that match TRBD2. V dropped 5 bases and J dropped 7; count of bases not matched to a gene: 8. Per the germline V gene, CDR1 is SEHNR and CDR2 is FQNEAQ (reference sequence). The CDR3 is 14 amino acids. CDR3 protein: CASSQPRRGNEQFF. In DNA, the CDR3 is TGTGCCAGCAGCCAACCGCGGCGGGGGAATGAGCAGTTCTTC.

This chain connects TRBV5-1 to TRBJ1-1, with 7 bases matching TRBD1. Trimming cost V 2 bases and J 0 bases; bases outside gene matches: 7. In germline, CDR1 is SGHRS, CDR2 YFSETQ. The CDR3 totals 16 residues. The CDR3, as DNA: TGCGCCAGCAGCTTAGGGGGCTCTAGGATGAACACTGAAGCTTTCTTT. Translating gives CASSLGGSRMNTEAFF.

The V call is TRBV5-5, the J call TRBJ2-2; 8 bases agree with TRBD2. There are 16 residues in the CDR3. Germline-derived CDR1 and CDR2 are SGHKS and YYEKEE (reference sequence). Germline trimming cut 1 base from V and 4 bases from J; bases unmatched to any gene: 6. In DNA, the CDR3 is TGTGCCAGCAGCTTGTGGGCGGGAGGAAGCACCGGGGAGCTGTTTTTT. Translation gives CASSLWAGGSTGELFF.

In its sample, this clone was seen a few times. This chain uses TRBV7-9 with TRBJ2-6; a weak D match, TRBD1 (6 bases). The CDR3 contains 18 residues. Trimming removed 3 bases at V and 0 bases at J, with 15 bases between. Germline V gives CDR1 SEHNR, CDR2 FQNEAQ (reference sequence). The CDR3 loop is CASSFRTALPSGANVLTF. The CDR3 DNA is TGTGCCAGCAGCTTCAGGACAGCGCTTCCCTCTGGGGCCAACGTCCTGACTTTC. The full variable domain, rest sourced from reference TRBV7-9 and TRBJ2-6, is DTGVSQNPRHKITKRGQNVTFRCDPISEHNRLYWYRQTLGQGPEFLTYFQNEAQLEKSRLLSDRFSAERPKGSFSTLEIQRTEQGDSAMYLCASSFRTALPSGANVLTFGAGSRLTVL.

This clone was recorded only once. The J gene is TRBJ1-5, the V gene TRBV19, with 8 bases lining up with TRBD1. V lost 3 bases and J lost 5; bases outside the gene matches: 6. The CDR3 runs 15 residues. Germline CDR1 reads LNHDA; CDR2 reads SQIVND (reference sequence). The CDR3 region has the DNA TGTGCCAGTAGTATCAACAGGGGGTTGGATCAGCCCCAGCATTTT. Protein: CASSINRGLDQPQHF.

Notes on this clone: Compared with germline, one end of the junction differs, possibly owing to a read error. V is TRBV7-9 and J is TRBJ1-6; D not resolved. CDR1 is SEHNR and CDR2 is FQNEAQ in the germline V gene (reference sequence). The CDR3 is 13 amino acids. The CDR3 sequence: CSSSLALNSPLHF. The CDR3 nucleotides are TGTTCCAGCAGCTTAGCCCTTAATTCACCCCTCCACTTT.

This chain joins TRBV10-3 and TRBJ2-7; 10 bases map to TRBD1. In germline, CDR1 is ENHRY, CDR2 SYGVKD. This CDR3 comprises 14 residues. With 6 bases clipped from V and 7 bases from J, the junction kept 9 bases outside the gene matches. CDR3 sequence (DNA): TGTGCCATCAGGGGACAGGGGTTCACCGGGGAGCAGTACTTC. It specifies CAIRGQGFTGEQYF.

The gene calls are TRBV7-9 and TRBJ2-7; 9 nucleotides agree with TRBD2. The CDR3 extends over 16 amino acids. The junction had 14 bases not matched to a gene; V was cut back by 2 bases and J by 9 bases. Germline V gene data show CDR1 as SEHNR and CDR2 as FQNEAQ (reference sequence). The CDR3 is CASSLSGGGRAPRQYF. DNA for the CDR3: TGTGCCAGCAGCTTATCTGGCGGCGGGAGGGCCCCCCGGCAGTACTTC.

This chain joins TRBV5-4 and TRBJ1-2, with D possibly TRBD1 on 6 matching bases. The CDR3 has 14 amino acids. The germline CDR1 and CDR2 sequences are SGHNT and YYREEE (reference sequence). V was shortened by 0 bases and J by 7 bases, with 13 bases between the two germline ends. The CDR3 DNA reads TGTGCCAGCAGCTTGGCCCAAGGGGGACGTGGCTACACCTTC. This gives the protein CASSLAQGGRGYTF.

This sequence joins TRBV7-2 and TRBJ2-3; 10 bases agree with TRBD2. CDR1 and CDR2 (germline): SGHTA, FQGNSA. Trimming removed 5 bases from V and 6 bases from J; junction bases left unmatched: 17. This CDR3 contains 18 residues. CDR3 nucleotides: TGTGCCAGCAGCCCAGGAGGCCTAGCGGGGGCCCCGGGGGATACGCAGTATTTT. Translation: CASSPGGLAGAPGDTQYF.

Concerning this clone itself: The identical CDR3 is also encoded by other nucleotide sequences in the sample. V and J are TRBV6-1 and TRBJ2-7; 7 bases are shared with TRBD2. Germline V gives CDR1 MNHNS, CDR2 SASEGT. The length of the CDR3 is 13 residues. J gave up 0 bases and V 7 bases, and 3 bases lay outside the gene matches. CDR3 region: CASNREASYEQYF. The CDR3 DNA follows: TGTGCCAGCAACCGGGAGGCCTCCTACGAGCAGTACTTC.

This rearrangement joins TRBV27 to TRBJ2-1; D unclear. Looked up from germline, CDR1 is MNHEY and CDR2 is SMNVEV (reference sequence). The CDR3 sequence is 15 residues long. V was pared by 5 bases and J by 0 bases, with 11 bases between. The CDR3 DNA reads as TGTGCCAGCAGTCAACCGTCCAGCTCCTACAATGAGCAGTTCTTC. Translated, it gives CASSQPSSSYNEQFF.

V is TRBV18 and J is TRBJ2-5, with D possibly being TRBD1 (6 bases). The J call may be faulty, since TRBJ2-7 better matches the DNA end. This CDR3 is 13 amino acids long. Germline loops: CDR1 KGHSH, CDR2 LQKENI. CDR3 nucleotide sequence: TGTGCCAGCTCGGGGGACACCTCCTACGAGCAGTACTTC. It encodes CASSGDTSYEQYF.

The chain combines TRBV2 with TRBJ2-3; TRBD2 matches 9 bases. CDR1 is SNHLY and CDR2 is FYNNEI in the germline V gene. This CDR3 spans 14 amino acids. The ends lost 5 bases at V and 1 base at J; junction bases unmatched: 1. The CDR3: CASSRLAGTDTQYF. The CDR3 DNA is TGTGCCAGCAGTCGACTAGCGGGCACAGATACGCAGTATTTT.

The rearrangement joins TRBV6-1 to TRBJ2-7, with 7 bases fitting TRBD2. V was pared by 6 bases and J by 5 bases, with 10 bases of the junction left unmatched. Germline CDR1 MNHNS, CDR2 SASEGT. The CDR3 contains 14 residues. CDR3 region: CASSPGGSQHEQYF. The CDR3 coding sequence is TGTGCCAGCAGCCCCGGGGGGTCTCAGCACGAGCAGTACTTC.

The chain joins TRBV4-2 to TRBJ1-2; 7 bases match TRBD1. Germline CDR1 reads LGHNA; CDR2 reads YNFKEQ. J gave up 4 bases and V 5 bases, and 10 bases lay outside the gene matches. This CDR3 is built from 15 residues. This CDR3 reads CASSGRTGVLYGYTF. Written as DNA, the CDR3 is TGTGCCAGCAGCGGACGAACAGGGGTTCTCTATGGCTACACCTTC.

The J gene is TRBJ1-4, the V gene TRBV11-2, with 7 bases aligning to TRBD1. The CDR3 consists of 15 residues. CDR1 is SGHAT and CDR2 is FQNNGV in the germline V gene. Germline trimming cut 4 bases from V and 3 bases from J; bases unmatched to any gene: 5. The CDR3: CASSSWDRPNEKLFF. CDR3 DNA: TGTGCCAGCAGCTCGTGGGACAGACCTAATGAAAAACTGTTTTTT.

The genes are TRBV5-1 and TRBJ1-4; TRBD1 matches at 8 bases. The CDR3 is 16 amino acids. V lost 4 bases to trimming and J lost 8 bases; unmatched junction nucleotides: 13. Germline V lookup: CDR1 SGHRS, CDR2 YFSETQ. The CDR3 loop reads CASSLFGQGVSEKLFF. The DNA for the CDR3 is TGCGCCAGCAGCCTATTCGGACAGGGTGTATCGGAAAAACTGTTTTTT.

This clone was observed once. The V call is TRBV15, the J call TRBJ2-1; 11 bases align to TRBD2. The CDR3 covers 17 residues. Germline CDR1 reads LNHNV; CDR2 reads YYDKDF (reference sequence). Germline trimming cut 6 bases from V and 8 bases from J; bases unmatched to any gene: 15. As DNA, the CDR3 is TGTGCCACCAGTAACCACCCTAGCGGGAGGAGGCGAGATGAGCAGTTCTTC. Its translation is CATSNHPSGRRRDEQFF.

The chain joins TRBV6-1 to TRBJ2-7, with 10 bases matching TRBD1. The ends lost 1 base at V and 2 bases at J; junction bases unmatched: 2. The germline V gene encodes CDR1 MNHNS and CDR2 SASEGT. The CDR3 totals 15 residues. CDR3 in DNA: TGTGCCAGCAGTGAAGTGGGGACAGGGGCCTACGAGCAGTACTTC. It yields the protein CASSEVGTGAYEQYF.

The V gene is TRBV19, the J gene TRBJ2-2; 8 nucleotides match TRBD2. The V and J ends lost 1 base and 2 bases, in that order; junction bases with no gene match: 9. Germline loops: CDR1 LNHDA, CDR2 SQIVND (reference sequence). This CDR3 has 18 residues. The CDR3 reads CASSIVGPGGPNTGELFF. The CDR3 DNA reads TGTGCCAGTAGTATAGTTGGGCCGGGAGGGCCAAACACCGGGGAGCTGTTTTTT.